This T cell receptor (beta chain) was sequenced for a study of T-cell memory formation after mild COVID-19. General study findings and limits: Second-wave clones reaching peak frequency on day 37 lacked confirmed SARS-CoV-2 specificity.

V lost 5 bases, J lost 4 bases, and 9 bases stayed unmatched. The germline CDR1 and CDR2 sequences are SEHNR and FQNEAQ (reference sequence). This CDR3 spans 16 amino acids. This clonotype appeared a few times. Its specificity is not known. One entry per CDR3 protein results from TCRdb running MiXCR on the 5' RACE reads. The repertoire holds about 140,000 distinct CDR3 sequences, around 15% seen once, with roughly 28% in the top ten. The chain combines TRBV7-9 with TRBJ2-7; 12 positions match TRBD2. The material sequenced was PBMCs or a T cell subset sorted from them (not recorded which). This receptor was identified in an adult woman who had mild COVID-19 (a few samples of this study predate the infection). Cell type and time point are not known. CDR3 nucleotides: TGTGCCAGCAGCCTCCCCCCGACTAGCGGGAGTTACGAGCAGTACTTC. The encoded protein is CASSLPPTSGSYEQYF.